These 10 T cell receptor beta chains came from one sample sequenced in a study of CD8+ T cells in alopecia areata. The treatment denotes: oral pan-JAK inhibitor, 5-10 mg twice daily. Sequencing used cDNA as its template, made by extracting RNA and reverse transcribing it. The method was immunoSEQ multiplex PCR; TCRdb's version includes in-frame clones alone and lacks a portion of them. Of 200,000 to 250,000 clones in the sample, around 57% were seen once. The material was CD4+ T cells sorted from blood, obtained at week 4, from a patient treated with tofacitinib. These receptors were collected from a human donor with alopecia areata.

The genes are TRBV15 and TRBJ2-7; TRBD1 is a possible D gene (6 bases). The CDR3 consists of 13 residues. Germline CDR1 is LNHNV and CDR2 is YYDKDF (reference sequence). V was clipped by 7 bases and J by 7 bases, with 17 bases between them. CDR3 region: CATTRDKGLEQYF. The CDR3 DNA is TGTGCCACCACCCGGGACAAGGGTTTGGAGCAGTACTTC.

The chain combines TRBV29-1 with TRBJ2-3; no clear D gene. The CDR3 contains 11 residues. The V gene's germline CDR1 is SQVTM and CDR2 ANQGSEA. V lost 6 bases and J 8 bases, leaving 12 bases between the germline ends. CDR3 DNA sequence: TGCAGCGTGGCAGCTGGCGGTACGCAGTATTTT. It codes for CSVAAGGTQYF.

This clone came up once. V is TRBV15 and J is TRBJ1-2; 12 nucleotides agree with TRBD1. The CDR3 has 19 amino acids. V lost 0 bases, J lost 3 bases, and 11 bases stayed unmatched. CDR1 LNHNV and CDR2 YYDKDF come from the germline V gene (reference sequence). CDR3 protein: CATSRDLGSGQGADYGYTF. In DNA, the CDR3 is TGTGCCACCAGCAGAGATCTAGGTTCGGGACAGGGGGCGGACTATGGCTACACCTTC.

The J gene is TRBJ1-1, the V gene TRBV28, with 8 bases identical to TRBD1. Trimming at V came to 6 bases and at J to 1 base, leaving 10 bases not matched to a gene. This CDR3 is built from 16 residues. In germline, CDR1 is MDHEN, CDR2 SYDVKM. CDR3 amino acids: CASRDREGRTNTEAFF. In DNA form, the CDR3 reads TGTGCCAGCAGGGACAGGGAAGGCCGTACGAACACTGAAGCTTTCTTT.

J is TRBJ1-1 and V is TRBV30; D is possibly TRBD1 (5 bases). Germline CDR1 reads GTSNPN; CDR2 reads SVGIG (reference sequence). This CDR3 has 14 residues. The V and J ends lost 4 bases and 4 bases respectively, with 16 bases between them. CDR3 sequence (DNA): TGTGCCTGGATGGTTCGGCTCCAGGGCACTGAAGCTTTCTTT. Its protein is CAWMVRLQGTEAFF.

The chain joins TRBV28 to TRBJ2-4, with 9 bases lining up with TRBD1. This CDR3 region has 13 residues. Germline V gene sequence: CDR1 MDHEN, CDR2 SYDVKM. Trimming removed 7 bases from V and 9 bases from J; junction bases left unmatched: 7. CDR3 sequence: CASTPSGQGIQYF. Here the CDR3 DNA reads TGTGCCAGCACCCCATCGGGACAGGGCATTCAGTACTTC.

This chain connects TRBV13 to TRBJ2-3, with 8 nucleotides matching TRBD2. CDR1 is PRHDT, CDR2 FYEKMQ, per germline (reference sequence). There are 14 residues in the CDR3. V lost 4 bases to trimming and J lost 5 bases; unmatched junction nucleotides: 5. CDR3 region: CASSSLAVGDTQYF. DNA for the CDR3: TGTGCCAGCAGCTCACTAGCGGTCGGAGATACGCAGTATTTT.

The sample holds a few counts of this clone. The genes are TRBV14 and TRBJ1-6, with 8 bases aligning to TRBD1. The CDR3 runs 15 residues. The germline V gene encodes CDR1 SGHDN and CDR2 FVKESK. With 2 bases clipped from V and 8 bases from J, the junction kept 5 bases outside the gene matches. The CDR3 region has the DNA TGTGCCAGCAGCCAACCCGGACAGGGCGATTCACCCCTCCACTTT. It specifies CASSQPGQGDSPLHF. Supplemented by reference TRBV14 and TRBJ1-6, the full variable domain reads EAGVTQFPSHSVIEKGQTVTLRCDPISGHDNLYWYRRVMGKEIKFLLHFVKESKQDESGMPNNRFLAERTGGTYSTLKVQPAELEDSGVYFCASSQPGQGDSPLHFGNGTRLTVT.

This clone was picked up many times. This rearrangement joins TRBV15 to TRBJ2-3; TRBD2 matches 9 bases. V dropped 5 bases and J dropped 4; count of bases not matched to a gene: 7. The CDR3 is 15 amino acids. Germline CDR1 LNHNV, CDR2 YYDKDF (reference sequence). CDR3 coding DNA: TGTGCCACCAGCTCCGGGACTAGCACGTCAGATACGCAGTATTTT. Its protein product is CATSSGTSTSDTQYF.

The chain joins TRBV29-1 to TRBJ1-3; D not certain. Germline CDR1 is SQVTM and CDR2 is ANQGSEA. The V end lost 3 bases, the J end lost 3 bases, and 6 bases lay between the germline ends. The CDR3 loop spans 12 amino acids. The CDR3 DNA sequence: TGCAGCGTTGATACGGGTGGAAACACCATATATTTT. The encoded protein is CSVDTGGNTIYF.